These T cell receptor beta chains were read from a single sample in a study of CD8+ T cells in alopecia areata. TCRdb's table, derived via immunoSEQ multiplex PCR, lists solely in-frame clones and lacks some. The data contain roughly 200,000 clones, more than 30% of them singletons. The source was CD4+ T cells sorted from blood, collected between weeks 30 and 35, from a patient treated with tofacitinib. The receptor set was obtained from a human donor with alopecia areata. CDR3s include the opening cysteine and the closing phenylalanine or tryptophan. D genes are given only for firm matches. Clone size appears in some rows only: once, few, many, or a class for an expanded clone.

v_call: TRBV18
d_call: NA
clone_size: NA
j_call: TRBJ1-2
cdr3_length: 13
cdr3_nt: TGTGCCAGCGTAGGACAGCGCGGAGATGCCTACACCTTC
cdr3_aa: CASVGQRGDAYTF

v_call: TRBV18
d_call: TRBD1
clone_size: NA
j_call: TRBJ2-7
cdr3_length: 13
cdr3_nt: TGTGCCAGCTCGTCGGACAGGGGCCACGAGCAGTACTTC
cdr3_aa: CASSSDRGHEQYF

v_call: TRBV30
d_call: TRBD2
clone_size: NA
j_call: TRBJ2-1
cdr3_length: 15
cdr3_nt: TGTGCCTGGAGCCGTTTAGTAGCGGGGGGCGGTGAGCAGTTCTTC
cdr3_aa: CAWSRLVAGGGEQFF

v_call: TRBV19
d_call: NA
clone_size: NA
j_call: TRBJ1-1
cdr3_length: 13
cdr3_nt: TGTGCCAGTAGTATAGGACGGGGAACTGAAGCTTTCTTT
cdr3_aa: CASSIGRGTEAFF

v_call: TRBV29-1
d_call: TRBD1
clone_size: few
j_call: TRBJ1-1
cdr3_length: 13
cdr3_nt: TGCAGCGTTTCGGACAGGGGGTCCACTGAAGCTTTCTTT
cdr3_aa: CSVSDRGSTEAFF

v_call: TRBV10-3
d_call: NA
clone_size: NA
j_call: TRBJ2-3
cdr3_length: 14
cdr3_nt: TGTGCCATCAGCCCTGGCAGGGGCACAGATACGCAGTATTTT
cdr3_aa: CAISPGRGTDTQYF

v_call: TRBV29-1
d_call: TRBD1
clone_size: few
j_call: TRBJ1-6
cdr3_length: 13
cdr3_nt: TGCAGCGTTGGGGGACAGGGTGATTCACCCCTCCACTTT
cdr3_aa: CSVGGQGDSPLHF

v_call: TRBV29-1
d_call: NA
clone_size: NA
j_call: TRBJ1-1
cdr3_length: 13
cdr3_nt: TGCAGCGTGCTCCGGACCTTGAACACTGAAGCTTTCTTT
cdr3_aa: CSVLRTLNTEAFF

v_call: TRBV5-1
d_call: TRBD1
clone_size: NA
j_call: TRBJ2-7
cdr3_length: 15
cdr3_nt: TGCGCCAGCAGCTTGGTTACTGGGACAGGCCACGAGCAGTACTTC
cdr3_aa: CASSLVTGTGHEQYF

v_call: TRBV4-2
d_call: NA
clone_size: NA
j_call: TRBJ2-5
cdr3_length: 13
cdr3_nt: TGTGCCAGCAGGCCAGGGGGGCAAGAGACCCAGTACTTC
cdr3_aa: CASRPGGQETQYF

v_call: TRBV19
d_call: NA
clone_size: few
j_call: TRBJ1-1
cdr3_length: 14
cdr3_nt: TGTGCCAGTAGTATTCTGGGCCAGGGCACTGAAGCTTTCTTT
cdr3_aa: CASSILGQGTEAFF

v_call: TRBV6-1
d_call: TRBD1
clone_size: few
j_call: TRBJ1-2
cdr3_length: 14
cdr3_nt: TGTGCCAGCAGTGCCAGGGGGCTTCGTTATCGCTACACCTTC
cdr3_aa: CASSARGLRYRYTF

v_call: TRBV30
d_call: NA
clone_size: few
j_call: TRBJ2-3
cdr3_length: 15
cdr3_nt: TGTGCCTGGAGTCCCCCCGGGTACGGCACAGATACGCAGTATTTT
cdr3_aa: CAWSPPGYGTDTQYF

v_call: TRBV19
d_call: NA
clone_size: few
j_call: TRBJ2-2
cdr3_length: 15
cdr3_nt: TGTGCCAGTAGTATTCTAGGACGAGACACCGGGGAGCTGTTTTTT
cdr3_aa: CASSILGRDTGELFF